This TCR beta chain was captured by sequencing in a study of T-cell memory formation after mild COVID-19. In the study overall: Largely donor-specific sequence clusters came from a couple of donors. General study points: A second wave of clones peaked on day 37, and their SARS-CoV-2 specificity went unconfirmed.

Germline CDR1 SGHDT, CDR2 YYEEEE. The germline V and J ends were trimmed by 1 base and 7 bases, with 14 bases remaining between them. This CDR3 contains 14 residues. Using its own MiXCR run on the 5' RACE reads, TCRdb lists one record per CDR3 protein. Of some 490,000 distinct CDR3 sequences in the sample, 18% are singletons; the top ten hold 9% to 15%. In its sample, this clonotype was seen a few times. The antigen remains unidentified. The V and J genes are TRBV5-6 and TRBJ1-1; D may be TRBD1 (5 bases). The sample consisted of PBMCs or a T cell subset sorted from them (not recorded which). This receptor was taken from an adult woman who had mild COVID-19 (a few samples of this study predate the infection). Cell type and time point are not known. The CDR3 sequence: CASSLPGGGFEAFF. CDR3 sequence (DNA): TGTGCCAGCAGCTTGCCCGGTGGGGGATTTGAAGCTTTCTTT.